This T cell receptor beta chain was recorded in a study of T cells in Graves' hyperthyroidism and ophthalmopathy (dated by TCRdb to about 2019). Describing the broader study: To identify distinguishing TCR V-J signatures, a discovery cohort of 90 to 100 patients was used, comprising fewer than 45 with Graves' ophthalmopathy and 55 to 65 with stable Graves' hyperthyroidism. Whether ophthalmopathy could be predicted prospectively was tested in an independent validation cohort made up of about 18 hyperthyroidism patients plus 17 patients who later progressed to ophthalmopathy. The approximately 90 discovery patients were divided at random into training and test sets in a 7:3 ratio. In addition, the study compared T-cell repertoires in thyroid tissue and in blood from several Graves' hyperthyroidism patients. After blood sampling, hyperthyroidism patients were treated with methimazole at a starting dose of 30 mg daily, and ophthalmopathy patients were treated with high-dose intravenous methylprednisolone. The paper reports TCR Vbeta CDR3 sequencing of 135 peripheral blood samples: around 41 ophthalmopathy, roughly 74 hyperthyroidism and about 17 progressor patients. Beyond this particular receptor, the publication reports: A model built on a 13 V-J signature distinguished ophthalmopathy from stable hyperthyroidism, reaching 85% to 90% sensitivity and around 81% specificity in cross-validation and 80%/75% in testing. No statistical method was used to set the sample size in advance, and investigators knew the group allocation. During validation, the model predicted progression to ophthalmopathy a median of approximately six months ahead of onset, with around 71% sensitivity and 72% to 85% specificity. Most expanded thyroid clonotypes (frequency above 0.001) were also detected in blood, suggesting blood repertoires may reflect thyroid immune responses.

This clonotype appeared many times. This receptor's antigen is unknown. The sample holds no much larger clone one base away, and base qualities are not on file. From the cysteine through the phenylalanine, the CDR3 covers 13 amino acids. This entry keeps only the CDR3 DNA: 39 bases, framed from base 1. Via the germline V gene, CDR1 is SGHDN and CDR2 FVKESK. V sheds 3 bases and J sheds 5 bases, leaving 10 bases between their ends. TCR beta CDR3 regions were amplified from RNA transcripts. The TCR CDR3 was subjected to a first round of RT-PCR using the HTBI primer set and the Qiagen OneStep RT-PCR kit. A second multiplex PCR round built the libraries, followed by size selection and purification. Sequencing of the libraries was done on an Illumina HiSeq2000 using paired-end 100 bp reads. The authors processed their data as follows. Raw data were processed with SOAPnuke, discarding reads with adapters, uncalled bases, mean Phred below 15, or no exact constant-primer or identifier match. COPE v1.2.5 was used to merge high-quality paired reads, and clonotypes were defined as unique nucleotide sequences. MiTCR v1.1 was used to align the clonotypes against IMGT TRBV, TRBD and TRBJ reference segments. The analysis was restricted to V-J combinations with a frequency above 0.0001, which together covered 99.2% of the repertoires. The TCS score was defined as the ratio of F50 (clonal expansion) to E x V (chaos), calculated using BLOSUM62-based TCRdist between CDR3 peptides within each V-J. Welch's t-statistics and random forest reduced roughly 540 V-J features to roughly 13, which were used in a naive Bayes classifier (R e1071). TCRdb trimmed public reads at Q25 via fastp, called clones via MiXCR and kept in-frame beta chains. CDR3 protein sequences are deduplicated, and each keeps its most common genes and DNA. The V and J calls here are based on TCRdb, not the publication. For this sample there are hundreds of thousands of distinct CDR3 sequences; around 46% appear just once. The leading ten clones occupy about 7.8% of the sample.

Stable Graves' hyperthyroidism was defined as the absence of progression to ophthalmopathy over 18 months of follow-up. Hyperthyroidism patients were newly diagnosed, with disease duration under 2 months, and aged 18 to 65 years. Patients with uncontrolled infections, other autoimmune diseases, pregnancy or lactation were excluded. Clinical symptoms, serum thyroxine and TRAb, thyroid ultrasound, and orbital computed tomography formed the basis for the diagnoses. Total RNA was extracted using Trizol reagent, and RNA quality was assessed on an Agilent 2100 Bioanalyzer. Sequencing was performed on peripheral blood or thyroid tissue (not recorded which). The chain is encoded by TRBV14 joined to TRBJ1-1; TRBD1 could be the D gene, as 5 bases match. This TCR was recovered from a woman younger than 35 with Graves' hyperthyroidism. Donor details come from another sample of the same person, matched by shared clones. The CDR3 corresponds to CASSQRGWTEAFF. The sequenced DNA is TGTGCCAGCAGCCAGCGGGGGTGGACTGAAGCTTTCTTT.